A single sample is the source of the 27 T cell receptor beta chains below, sequenced in a study of blood T cell repertoires in COVID-19. The repertoire was sequenced with immunoSEQ multiplex PCR; TCRdb's copy has only in-frame clones and lacks some. Of under 300,000 clones in the sample, 88% were seen once. The sequenced sample was PBMCs or T cells enriched from blood (not recorded which). Receptors originate from a woman between 55 and 75 years old in a cohort exposed to, infected with or recovered from COVID-19 (not recorded which).

The V call is TRBV20-1, the J call TRBJ1-2; TRBD1 aligns across 8 bases. CDR3 length: 11 amino acids. V was clipped by 6 bases and J by 14 bases; unmatched bases: 11. Germline CDR1 DFQATT, CDR2 SNEGSKA (reference sequence). CDR3 sequence (DNA): TGCAGTGCGGCCTGGACAGGGCAGAGGACCTTC. Its translation: CSAAWTGQRTF.

This sequence joins TRBV2 and TRBJ1-2; 8 nucleotides agree with TRBD1. From germline, CDR1 is SNHLY and CDR2 FYNNEI. The CDR3 extends over 15 amino acids. V lost 1 base and J lost 7; bases outside the gene matches: 8. The CDR3 protein is CASSEGDRRASGYTF. In nucleotides, the CDR3 is TGTGCCAGCAGTGAAGGGGACAGGAGGGCAAGTGGCTACACCTTC.

This clone occurred once. V usage is TRBV7-8 and J usage is TRBJ2-3; 9 nucleotides line up with TRBD1. V dropped 5 bases and J dropped 1; count of bases not matched to a gene: 31. This CDR3 has 24 residues. Germline CDR1 reads SGHVS; CDR2 reads FQNEAQ. CDR3 loop: CASSPYIFQCGDRVCVGRTDTQYF. The CDR3 coding sequence is TGTGCCAGCAGCCCTTACATTTTCCAGTGTGGGGACAGGGTATGCGTTGGTCGCACAGATACGCAGTATTTT.

This clone occurred a few times. The chain is built from TRBV14 and TRBJ2-7; D unclear. This CDR3 has 14 residues. V lost 0 bases and J lost 3, with 9 bases in between. CDR1 and CDR2 (germline): SGHDN, FVKESK. For the CDR3, the DNA is TGTGCCAGCAGCCAAGATATTAGAGGCTACGAGCAGTACTTC. Amino acid sequence: CASSQDIRGYEQYF.

The genes are TRBV15 and TRBJ2-3, with D unresolved. Trimming removed 0 bases from V and 2 bases from J, with 6 bases in between. This CDR3 region has 14 residues. Germline values: CDR1 LNHNV, CDR2 YYDKDF (reference sequence). CDR3 protein: CATSRDTNTDTQYF. CDR3 nucleotides: TGTGCCACCAGCAGAGATACTAACACAGATACGCAGTATTTT.

The rearrangement joins TRBV4-1 to TRBJ1-4; possibly TRBD1 for D (5 bases). Germline V gene lookup returns CDR1 MGHRA and CDR2 YSYEKL. V was clipped by 5 bases and J by 6 bases, with 10 bases between them. The length of the CDR3 is 13 residues. CDR3 DNA: TGCGCCAGCAGCTATGGACAAGATGAAAAACTGTTTTTT. Its translation is CASSYGQDEKLFF.

On this clone: One junction end does not reproduce the germline sequence, and a read error may be involved. V gene TRBV19 combines with J gene TRBJ2-1; 14 positions match TRBD2. This CDR3 has 13 amino acids. CDR1 LNHDA and CDR2 SQIVND come from the germline V gene (reference sequence). The DNA for the CDR3 is TGTGCCAGTAGTACTTCGGGACTAGCGGGAGTCCTCTTC. Translating gives CASSTSGLAGVLF.

V is TRBV7-9 and J is TRBJ2-5, with 8 nucleotides matching TRBD2. The trim removed 2 bases at V and 2 bases at J, leaving 4 bases unmatched. The CDR3 totals 15 residues. CDR1 is SEHNR, CDR2 FQNEAQ, per germline (reference sequence). CDR3 protein: CASSLWREAQETQYF. DNA of the CDR3: TGTGCCAGCAGCTTATGGCGGGAGGCACAAGAGACCCAGTACTTC.

The gene calls are TRBV3-1 (or the pseudogene TRBV3-2) and TRBJ2-3; 9 nucleotides match TRBD1. This CDR3 comprises 16 residues. CDR1 and CDR2 from the germline V gene are LGHDT and YNNKEL (reference sequence). V was clipped by 0 bases and J by 6 bases; unmatched bases: 7. The CDR3 here is CASSQDDRGKWDTQYF. CDR3 DNA sequence: TGTGCCAGCAGCCAAGATGACAGGGGGAAGTGGGATACGCAGTATTTT.

The count of this clone is one. This rearrangement joins TRBV3-1 (or the pseudogene TRBV3-2) to TRBJ1-6, with unresolved D. The germline CDR1 and CDR2 sequences are LGHDT and YNNKEL (reference sequence). V shed 1 base and J shed 14 bases, with 15 bases lying between them. CDR3 length: 14 residues. CDR3 bases: TGTGCCAGCAGCCAAGCTTCCCCCCGGAGCTCCCTCCACTTT. It codes for CASSQASPRSSLHF.

V and J are TRBV11-3 and TRBJ2-7, with D perhaps matching TRBD2 (6 bases). This CDR3 is 13 amino acids long. Trimming removed 2 bases from V and 6 bases from J, with 11 bases in between. The V gene's germline CDR1 is SGHNT and CDR2 YENEEA. Here the CDR3 reads CASSLRQGGEQYF. CDR3 DNA: TGTGCCAGCAGCTTAAGGCAGGGAGGCGAGCAGTACTTC.

The rearrangement joins TRBV7-6 to TRBJ2-2, with D perhaps TRBD2 (6 bases). Trimming took 1 base from V and 2 from J, leaving 11 bases between them. Per the germline V gene, CDR1 is SGHVS and CDR2 is FNYEAQ. The CDR3 has 16 residues. CDR3 in amino acids: CASSLETGLNTGELFF. CDR3 nucleotide sequence: TGTGCCAGCAGCTTAGAAACCGGACTAAACACCGGGGAGCTGTTTTTT. The variable domain in full, with the rest retrieved from reference TRBV7-6 and TRBJ2-2, is GAGVSQSPRYKVTKRGQDVALRCDPISGHVSLYWYRQALGQGPEFLTYFNYEAQQDKSGLPNDRFSAERPEGSISTLTIQRTEQRDSAMYRCASSLETGLNTGELFFGEGSRLTVL.

V is TRBV30 and J is TRBJ1-6, with unresolved D. Germline loops: CDR1 GTSNPN, CDR2 SVGIG (reference sequence). This CDR3 region has 15 residues. V was clipped by 2 bases and J by 8 bases, with 16 bases between them. The DNA of the CDR3 is TGTGCCTGGAGTCCTGGGCCCTTCATGGATTCACCCCTCCACTTT. It encodes CAWSPGPFMDSPLHF.

The chain couples TRBV5-1 to TRBJ1-2, with 9 bases fitting TRBD1. This CDR3 is 15 amino acids long. V lost 4 bases to trimming and J lost 8 bases; unmatched junction nucleotides: 12. The V gene's germline CDR1 is SGHRS and CDR2 YFSETQ. CDR3 sequence reads: CASSEQGATLGGYTF. In DNA form, the CDR3 reads TGCGCCAGCAGCGAACAGGGGGCGACCCTTGGAGGCTACACCTTC.

This sequence joins TRBV28 and TRBJ1-5; 7 positions agree with TRBD1. Germline V lookup: CDR1 MDHEN, CDR2 SYDVKM. The V segment lost 6 bases and the J segment 4 bases; nucleotides outside the gene matches: 9. CDR3 size: 15 residues. CDR3 sequence: CASRFDRVGNQPQHF. The CDR3 coding sequence is TGTGCCAGCAGATTTGACAGGGTAGGGAATCAGCCCCAGCATTTT.

The rearrangement joins TRBV27 to TRBJ2-7; 11 bases fit TRBD1. With 3 bases clipped from V and 1 base from J, the junction kept 11 bases outside the gene matches. CDR1 MNHEY and CDR2 SMNVEV come from the germline V gene (reference sequence). The CDR3 covers 18 residues. The chain's CDR3 is CASSFSPLGQGVSYEQYF. The CDR3 DNA reads as TGTGCCAGCAGTTTCTCCCCCTTGGGACAGGGGGTTTCCTACGAGCAGTACTTC.

The gene calls are TRBV10-2 and TRBJ2-7; a weak D match, TRBD1 (8 bases). Germline assignment: CDR1 WSHSY and CDR2 SAAADI. This CDR3 region has 14 residues. V was trimmed by 4 bases and J by 4 bases, leaving 14 bases between them. The CDR3 loop reads CASSGPQGGYEQYF. The CDR3 DNA follows: TGCGCCAGCAGTGGGCCACAGGGGGGGTACGAGCAGTACTTC.

This clone was detected only once. The V call is TRBV7-2, the J call TRBJ2-7, with TRBD2 matching 9 bases. This CDR3 is 16 amino acids long. Trimming removed 1 base from V and 3 bases from J; junction bases left unmatched: 7. CDR1 and CDR2 (germline): SGHTA, FQGNSA. The DNA for the CDR3 is TGTGCCAGCAGCTTAGTATCTAGCGGGAAGATCTACGAGCAGTACTTC. The encoded protein is CASSLVSSGKIYEQYF.

V is TRBV27 and J is TRBJ1-1, with a tentative D call TRBD1 (6 bases). The CDR3 is 11 residues long. Deletions cut 6 bases from V and 4 bases from J, with 6 bases between. The germline CDR1 and CDR2 sequences are MNHEY and SMNVEV (reference sequence). The CDR3 reads CASRGGTEAFF. The DNA for the CDR3 is TGTGCCAGCAGAGGGGGCACTGAAGCTTTCTTT.

This clone has a handful of counts. The rearrangement uses TRBV20-1 and TRBJ2-7; TRBD2 aligns across 7 bases. V trimming: 3 bases; J trimming: 4 bases; junction bases outside the gene matches: 21. The CDR3 is made up of 18 amino acids. Germline assignment: CDR1 DFQATT and CDR2 SNEGSKA (reference sequence). The chain's CDR3 is CSASGGGVGDPTPYEQYF. The CDR3 nucleotides are TGCAGTGCTAGTGGGGGAGGGGTTGGGGACCCTACGCCTTACGAGCAGTACTTC.

The chain uses TRBV10-1 and TRBJ2-1; tentative D call: TRBD2 (6 bases). The CDR3 spans 15 residues. V was shortened by 5 bases and J by 8 bases, with 19 bases between the two germline ends. Germline V gene data show CDR1 as WNHNN and CDR2 as SYGVQD (reference sequence). CDR3 region: CASSPKGRENDEQFF. The DNA of the CDR3 is TGCGCCAGCAGTCCTAAAGGTCGGGAGAACGATGAGCAGTTCTTC.

The chain is built from TRBV27 and TRBJ2-1; 13 bases fit TRBD2. Germline values: CDR1 MNHEY, CDR2 SMNVEV (reference sequence). The length of the CDR3 is 17 residues. With V trimmed by 10 bases and J by 2 bases, 11 bases remained unmatched. This chain's CDR3 is CATGTSGREGAYNEQFF. The CDR3 DNA reads TGTGCCACCGGCACTAGCGGGAGGGAGGGCGCCTACAATGAGCAGTTCTTC.

The rearrangement joins TRBV28 to TRBJ1-2; the D is unclear. V was cut by 7 bases and J by 1 base, with 13 bases left in between. The germline gives CDR1 MDHEN, CDR2 SYDVKM. This CDR3 spans 14 amino acids. In DNA, the CDR3 is TGTGCCAGCACCTTATCGGGAGGTAACTATGGCTACACCTTC. Protein product: CASTLSGGNYGYTF.

V is TRBV19 and J is TRBJ2-3; a possible D gene is TRBD2 (6 bases). The length of the CDR3 is 13 residues. Germline CDR1 reads LNHDA; CDR2 reads SQIVND (reference sequence). Trimming pared 11 bases from V and 1 base from J, leaving 13 bases between. The CDR3 here is CAGSAGGTDTQYF. DNA for the CDR3: TGTGCCGGCTCAGCGGGTGGCACAGATACGCAGTATTTT.

The chain employs TRBV5-4 and TRBJ1-1; 8 nucleotides line up with TRBD1. The CDR3 is 14 amino acids. Germline V lookup: CDR1 SGHNT, CDR2 YYREEE (reference sequence). Trimming took 4 bases from V and 10 from J; bases not matched to a gene: 12. Here the CDR3 reads CASSPPEQGGRAFF. CDR3 bases: TGTGCCAGCAGCCCACCAGAACAGGGGGGAAGAGCTTTCTTT. Combining the CDR3 with reference TRBV5-4 and TRBJ1-1 gives the whole variable domain ETGVTQSPTHLIKTRGQQVTLRCSSQSGHNTVSWYQQALGQGPQFIFQYYREEENGRGNFPPRFSGLQFPNYSSELNVNALELDDSALYLCASSPPEQGGRAFFGQGTRLTVV.

The chain is built from TRBV28 and TRBJ2-1; D perhaps matches TRBD1 (5 bases). Trimming took 7 bases from V and 0 from J, leaving 10 bases between them. The CDR3 length is 14 residues. Germline V gives CDR1 MDHEN, CDR2 SYDVKM. CDR3 loop: CASKSDSSYNEQFF. The DNA of the CDR3 is TGTGCCAGCAAGTCAGACAGCTCCTACAATGAGCAGTTCTTC.

The CDR3 is CASSRGGQGILETQYF. The CDR3 coding sequence is TGTGCCAGCAGCCGGGGTGGGCAGGGGATTTTGGAGACCCAGTACTTC. The rearrangement joins TRBV5-8 to TRBJ2-5; D perhaps matches TRBD1 (6 bases). The length of the CDR3 is 16 residues. With 4 bases removed from V and 5 bases from J, the gap between germline ends came to 21 bases. Germline V gene sequence: CDR1 SGHTS, CDR2 YDEGEE.